This passage covers 23 T cell receptor beta chains from one sample sequenced in a study of blood T cell repertoires in COVID-19. Sequencing was performed with immunoSEQ multiplex PCR; in TCRdb, only in-frame clones are kept and a portion is missing. The sample has under 200,000 clones; over 75% are singletons. Sequencing was performed on peripheral blood. The origin of the receptors is a man between 65 and 85 years old with acute or convalescent COVID-19.

This chain links TRBV7-3 with TRBJ2-4, with TRBD1 matching over 7 bases. This CDR3 is built from 17 residues. CDR1 and CDR2 (germline): SGHTA, FQGTGA. The V segment lost 4 bases and the J segment 6 bases; nucleotides outside the gene matches: 15. This CDR3 reads CASSSKGDSSGGNIQYF. The CDR3 coding sequence is TGTGCCAGCAGCTCCAAAGGGGACAGTTCTGGTGGAAACATTCAGTACTTC.

About this clone: One end of the junction varies from germline; a read error may be responsible. The sample contains more than one DNA sequence encoding this CDR3. The chain couples TRBV10-2 to TRBJ1-2; unclear D gene. Germline V lookup: CDR1 WSHSY, CDR2 SAAADI. CDR3 length: 16 amino acids. The chain's CDR3 is CASSEAAVTSNYGYTF. The CDR3 DNA sequence: TGCGCTAGCAGTGAGGCGGCGGTGACTTCTAACTATGGCTACACCTTC.

This clone occurred once. This rearrangement joins TRBV6-5 to TRBJ2-7; 7 nucleotides align to TRBD1. The CDR3 is 14 residues long. Germline trimming cut 6 bases from V and 4 bases from J; bases unmatched to any gene: 9. In germline, CDR1 is MNHEY, CDR2 SVGAGI. In nucleotides, the CDR3 is TGTGCCAGCAGCAAGACAGGGTTAACGTACGAGCAGTACTTC. Translating gives CASSKTGLTYEQYF.

This clone appeared many times. This rearrangement joins TRBV2 to TRBJ2-7; possibly TRBD1 for D (6 bases). The CDR3 is made up of 14 amino acids. V lost 6 bases to trimming and J lost 7 bases, with 19 bases between them. Germline V CDR1 and CDR2: SNHLY, FYNNEI. Here the CDR3 DNA reads TGTGCCAGCAGGCAACGGGCAGGGGTAGGGGAGCAGTACTTC. Amino acid sequence: CASRQRAGVGEQYF.

This clone is a singleton in its sample. The chain is built from TRBV18 and TRBJ2-5; 8 nucleotides match TRBD1. The CDR3 runs to 13 residues. V dropped 5 bases and J dropped 4; count of bases not matched to a gene: 3. CDR1 is KGHSH and CDR2 is LQKENI in the germline V gene. The chain's CDR3 is CASSTGTGETQYF. CDR3 sequence (DNA): TGTGCCAGCTCAACCGGGACAGGAGAGACCCAGTACTTC.

CDR3 in DNA: TGTGCCATCAGGGGGACTAGCGCGAGGGGTCATGTCGGAGAGACCCAGTACTTC. Its translation: CAIRGTSARGHVGETQYF. The chain uses TRBV10-3 and TRBJ2-5; 10 bases align to TRBD2. The CDR3 has 18 amino acids. CDR1 is ENHRY and CDR2 is SYGVKD in the germline V gene. V lost 6 bases and J lost 4; bases outside the gene matches: 17.

The chain couples TRBV7-3 to TRBJ2-6, with no clear D. Germline-derived CDR1 and CDR2 are SGHTA and FQGTGA. The CDR3 has 14 amino acids. V lost 4 bases to trimming and J lost 3 bases, with 7 bases between them. The CDR3 bases are TGTGCCAGCAGCTCGCCGGGTGGGGCCAACGTCCTGACTTTC. It encodes CASSSPGGANVLTF. The full variable domain, completed using reference TRBV7-3 and TRBJ2-6, is GAGVSQTPSNKVTEKGKYVELRCDPISGHTALYWYRQSLGQGPEFLIYFQGTGAADDSGLPNDRFFAVRPEGSVSTLKIQRTERGDSAVYLCASSSPGGANVLTFGAGSRLTVL.

V and J are TRBV4-1 and TRBJ2-1; 11 positions match TRBD1. V gave up 1 base and J gave up 9 bases; unmatched junction bases: 8. CDR3 length: 16 amino acids. Germline CDR1 reads MGHRA; CDR2 reads YSYEKL. CDR3 bases: TGCGCCAGCAGCCAAGGAGGACAGGGGGCACTGGGTGAGCAGTTCTTC. Residues: CASSQGGQGALGEQFF.

This clone has more than one count but fewer than ten. The chain links TRBV5-4 to TRBJ2-7, with D maybe TRBD2 (6 bases). The CDR3 spans 14 residues. Looked up from germline, CDR1 is SGHNT and CDR2 is YYREEE (reference sequence). V lost 0 bases to trimming and J lost 5 bases, with 12 bases between them. Here the CDR3 reads CASSLVGGRNEQYF. The CDR3 DNA follows: TGTGCCAGCAGCTTGGTGGGGGGTCGGAACGAGCAGTACTTC.

The V and J genes are TRBV5-5 and TRBJ1-1; D call uncertain. V was cut by 1 base and J by 12 bases, with 13 bases left in between. The CDR3 length is 12 residues. Germline assignment: CDR1 SGHKS and CDR2 YYEKEE (reference sequence). The CDR3 coding sequence is TGTGCCAGCAGCTTGATCGGGGTAGATCCTTTCTTT. Encoded protein: CASSLIGVDPFF.

The chain combines TRBV18 with TRBJ2-1, with D hard to call. Deletions cut 6 bases from V and 8 bases from J, with 20 bases between. Germline V gives CDR1 KGHSH, CDR2 LQKENI. This CDR3 contains 15 residues. The CDR3 protein is CASSKPGPNQDEQFF. The CDR3 DNA follows: TGTGCCAGCTCTAAACCCGGTCCCAATCAAGATGAGCAGTTCTTC.

There are a few counts of this clone. The chain recombines TRBV19 with TRBJ1-5; D remains unclear. The germline V and J ends were trimmed by 7 bases and 2 bases, with 6 bases remaining between them. This CDR3 spans 12 amino acids. CDR1 is LNHDA, CDR2 SQIVND, per germline (reference sequence). CDR3 protein: CASTAGNQPQHF. DNA of the CDR3: TGTGCCAGTACGGCGGGCAATCAGCCCCAGCATTTT.

The chain uses TRBV7-3 and TRBJ2-1, with 13 bases fitting TRBD2. The ends lost 2 bases at V and 8 bases at J; junction bases unmatched: 6. CDR3 length equals 16 residues. Germline CDR1 SGHTA, CDR2 FQGTGA. CDR3 in DNA: TGTGCCAGCAGCTTATCTGCCGGGACTAGCGGGGATGAGCAGTTCTTC. Translated, it gives CASSLSAGTSGDEQFF.

This chain uses TRBV11-3 with TRBJ2-7; D may be TRBD2 (7 bases). V lost 4 bases to trimming and J lost 6 bases, with 19 bases between them. The CDR3 consists of 15 residues. The V gene's germline CDR1 is SGHNT and CDR2 YENEEA. The CDR3 region is CASSSDGGGSLEQYF. The CDR3 DNA follows: TGTGCCAGCAGCTCCGACGGGGGCGGGAGCCTCGAGCAGTACTTC.

This clone was seen only once. V gene TRBV7-9 combines with J gene TRBJ2-7, with 7 bases that match TRBD1. V lost 1 base and J lost 0; bases outside the gene matches: 6. Germline lookup yields CDR1 SEHNR and CDR2 FQNEAQ (reference sequence). This CDR3 region has 16 residues. The CDR3 nucleotides read TGTGCCAGCAGCTTAGAGGAGACAGGGAACTCCTACGAGCAGTACTTC. This translates into CASSLEETGNSYEQYF.

The chain has TRBV6-6 and TRBJ2-3, with 13 bases that match TRBD2. The CDR3 covers 16 residues. V gave up 5 bases and J gave up 3 bases; unmatched junction bases: 5. The germline V gene has CDR1 MNHNY and CDR2 SVGAGI (reference sequence). CDR3 DNA sequence: TGTGCCAGCAGTGCGGGGACTAGCGGGGCGACAGATACGCAGTATTTT. Encoded protein: CASSAGTSGATDTQYF.

The chain has TRBV28 and TRBJ1-2; D unresolved. V lost 6 bases to trimming and J lost 2 bases, with 13 bases between them. Germline V gene data show CDR1 as MDHEN and CDR2 as SYDVKM. The CDR3 has 14 amino acids. In DNA, the CDR3 is TGTGCCAGCAGACAATCTTCTCCAAACTATGGCTACACCTTC. This sequence encodes CASRQSSPNYGYTF.

The chain is built from TRBV2 and TRBJ2-5, with 12 bases identical to TRBD2. Per the germline V gene, CDR1 is SNHLY and CDR2 is FYNNEI. CDR3 length equals 16 residues. V lost 8 bases and J lost 3; bases outside the gene matches: 10. The CDR3 is CASYGLAGRIEETQYF. The CDR3 coding sequence is TGTGCCAGCTATGGACTAGCGGGGCGGATAGAAGAGACCCAGTACTTC.

V is TRBV5-4 and J is TRBJ2-2, with 10 bases lining up with TRBD2. With V trimmed by 0 bases and J by 5 bases, 4 bases remained unmatched. Germline lookup yields CDR1 SGHNT and CDR2 YYREEE (reference sequence). The CDR3 contains 16 residues. The chain's CDR3 is CASSLASGGGTGELFF. The CDR3 DNA reads TGTGCCAGCAGCTTGGCTAGCGGGGGAGGGACCGGGGAGCTGTTTTTT.

The chain joins TRBV7-6 to TRBJ1-3, with D perhaps matching TRBD1 (5 bases). The CDR3 spans 17 residues. V was clipped by 6 bases and J by 0 bases, with 18 bases between them. From germline, CDR1 is SGHVS and CDR2 FNYEAQ. The CDR3 spells CASRFKGLEHSGNTIYF. The CDR3 nucleotides are TGTGCCAGCAGATTTAAGGGGCTTGAACACTCTGGAAACACCATATATTTT.

The CDR3 DNA follows: TGCGCCAGCAGACAGGGGGCCGGGGAGGGCTACACCTTC. It specifies CASRQGAGEGYTF. V gene TRBV5-1 combines with J gene TRBJ1-2; 9 nucleotides agree with TRBD1. In germline, CDR1 is SGHRS, CDR2 YFSETQ. The CDR3 length is 13 residues. After removal of 5 bases from V and 8 bases from J, the junction contained 7 bases not matched to a gene.

This chain uses TRBV5-5 with TRBJ1-2; D gene ambiguous. The germline V gene encodes CDR1 SGHKS and CDR2 YYEKEE (reference sequence). Trimming shortened V by 0 bases and J by 6 bases, and 18 bases separated the two germline ends. This CDR3 contains 16 residues. DNA for the CDR3: TGTGCCAGCAGCTTGGGTGCGGGCCTCGCCGGGAATGGCTACACCTTC. Protein: CASSLGAGLAGNGYTF.

This clone appeared a single time. The gene calls are TRBV12-5 and TRBJ2-1; D might be TRBD1 (5 bases). Trimming cost V 2 bases and J 2 bases, with 10 bases left between them. CDR1 is LGHNT and CDR2 is FRNRAP in the germline V gene. The CDR3 length is 15 residues. The CDR3 region has the DNA TGTGCTAGTGGTTTGTTGGCAGGGCCCTACAATGAGCAGTTCTTC. It is translated as CASGLLAGPYNEQFF.